This T cell receptor (beta chain) was profiled in a study of T cell responses to AZD1222 COVID-19 vaccine. At the level of the study: The analysis combined second doses at about 4 or about 12 weeks. General study results and limits: Baseline seropositivity characterized only a handful of AZD1222 recipients. Most donors were white British and more were female, and clonal diversity was possibly underestimated. Sampled repertoires all dated from after the peak T cell response.

On this clone itself: Its target is not known.

The repertoire was sequenced with immunoSEQ multiplex PCR; TCRdb's copy has only in-frame clones and lacks some. The table has 90,000 to 95,000 clones, about 90% seen once. Germline loops: CDR1 MDHEN, CDR2 SYDVKM. The CDR3 totals 16 residues. V gave up 2 bases and J gave up 1 base; unmatched junction bases: 3. The sample in question was peripheral blood, obtained on day 0 of AZD1222 vaccination. V and J are TRBV28 and TRBJ1-5, with 9 bases fitting TRBD1. This sequence was found in an adult in good health. Here the CDR3 reads CASSLGTGSSNQPQHF. CDR3 bases: TGTGCCAGCAGTTTAGGGACAGGGTCGAGCAATCAGCCCCAGCATTTT. Full variable domain (remainder filled in from reference TRBV28 and TRBJ1-5): DVKVTQSSRYLVKRTGEKVFLECVQDMDHENMFWYRQDPGLGLRLIYFSYDVKMKEKGDIPEGYSVSREKKERFSLILESASTNQTSMYLCASSLGTGSSNQPQHFGDGTRLSIL.